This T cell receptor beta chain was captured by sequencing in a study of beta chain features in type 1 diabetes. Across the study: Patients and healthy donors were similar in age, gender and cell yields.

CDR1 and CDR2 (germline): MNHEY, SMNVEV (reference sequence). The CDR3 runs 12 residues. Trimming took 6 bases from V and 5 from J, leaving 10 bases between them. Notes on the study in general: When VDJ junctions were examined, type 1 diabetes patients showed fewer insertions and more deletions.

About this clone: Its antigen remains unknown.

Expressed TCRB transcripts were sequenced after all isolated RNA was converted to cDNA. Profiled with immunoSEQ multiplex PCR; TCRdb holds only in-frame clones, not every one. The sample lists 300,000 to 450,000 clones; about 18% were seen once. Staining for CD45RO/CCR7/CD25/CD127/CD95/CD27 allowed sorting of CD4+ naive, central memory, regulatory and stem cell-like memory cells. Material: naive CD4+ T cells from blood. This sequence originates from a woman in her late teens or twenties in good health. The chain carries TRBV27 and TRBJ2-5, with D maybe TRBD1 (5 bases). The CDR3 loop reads CASRAQAETQYF. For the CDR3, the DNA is TGTGCCAGCAGGGCACAGGCGGAGACCCAGTACTTC.